These 27 T cell receptor beta chains were all obtained from the same sample, sequenced in a study of blood T cell repertoires in COVID-19. Repertoires were generated with immunoSEQ multiplex PCR, while TCRdb's copy carries only in-frame clones and drops some. The sample has about 250,000 clones; more than 75% are singletons. The sample was PBMCs or T cells enriched from blood (not recorded which). The receptors were sampled from a man aged 18 to 29 who had recovered from COVID-19.

The chain joins TRBV6-2 or TRBV6-3 to TRBJ1-1; D uncertain. Between the trimmed V and J ends, which lost 5 bases and 1 base, there was a span of 11 bases. Germline CDR1 reads MNHEY; CDR2 reads SVGEGT. The CDR3 totals 14 residues. The CDR3 sequence is CASSPEAWNTEAFF. The CDR3 DNA is TGTGCCAGCAGTCCGGAAGCGTGGAACACTGAAGCTTTCTTT.

This clone was observed once. The sample has other DNA sequences that encode this CDR3 too. The rearrangement uses TRBV30 and TRBJ2-2; D possibly corresponds to TRBD1 (5 bases). V lost 0 bases to trimming and J lost 5 bases, with 10 bases between them. CDR3 length equals 14 residues. Per germline, CDR1 GTSNPN and CDR2 SVGIG (reference sequence). This CDR3 reads CAWSVTGSTGELFF. In DNA form, the CDR3 reads TGTGCCTGGAGTGTTACAGGATCTACCGGGGAGCTGTTTTTT.

The chain carries TRBV10-3 and TRBJ2-2; perhaps TRBD1 as D (5 bases). Germline V CDR1 and CDR2: ENHRY, SYGVKD. Trimming cost V 5 bases and J 0 bases, with 13 bases left between them. This CDR3 has 16 amino acids. CDR3: CAISQGAGTNTGELFF. The CDR3 coding sequence is TGTGCCATCAGTCAAGGGGCTGGGACGAACACCGGGGAGCTGTTTTTT.

The chain has TRBV4-1 and TRBJ2-2, with D hard to call. Germline CDR1 is MGHRA and CDR2 is YSYEKL. V was clipped by 0 bases and J by 7 bases, with 6 bases between them. The length of the CDR3 is 13 residues. CDR3 in amino acids: CASSQDFVGELFF. In DNA form, the CDR3 reads TGCGCCAGCAGCCAAGATTTCGTCGGGGAGCTGTTTTTT.

V is TRBV9 and J is TRBJ1-2, with 8 bases identical to TRBD1. Germline values: CDR1 SGDLS, CDR2 YYNGEE. Germline trimming cut 4 bases from V and 5 bases from J; bases unmatched to any gene: 10. The CDR3 is 15 residues long. The CDR3 here is CASSSQGQVKYGYTF. The CDR3 nucleotides are TGTGCCAGCAGCTCACAGGGACAGGTGAAATATGGCTACACCTTC.

This chain connects TRBV5-4 to TRBJ2-1; 14 bases are shared with TRBD2. With V trimmed by 4 bases and J by 7 bases, 10 bases remained unmatched. This CDR3 has 17 amino acids. Germline CDR1 SGHNT, CDR2 YYREEE (reference sequence). CDR3 sequence (DNA): TGTGCCAGCAGCAGGACTAGCGGGGGGCCATTGAGGAATGAGCAGTTCTTC. Translated: CASSRTSGGPLRNEQFF. The full variable domain, with the rest looked up from reference TRBV5-4 and TRBJ2-1, is ETGVTQSPTHLIKTRGQQVTLRCSSQSGHNTVSWYQQALGQGPQFIFQYYREEENGRGNFPPRFSGLQFPNYSSELNVNALELDDSALYLCASSRTSGGPLRNEQFFGPGTRLTVL.

This rearrangement joins TRBV5-8 to TRBJ2-1; no clear D. The germline V gene encodes CDR1 SGHTS and CDR2 YDEGEE. V was trimmed by 3 bases and J by 3 bases, leaving 7 bases between them. The CDR3 has 13 amino acids. The CDR3 here is CASSSEIYNEQFF. DNA for the CDR3: TGTGCCAGCAGCTCAGAAATCTACAATGAGCAGTTCTTC.

This chain connects TRBV6-4 to TRBJ2-2, with 8 nucleotides matching TRBD2. V lost 6 bases to trimming and J lost 4 bases; unmatched junction nucleotides: 13. Germline CDR1 is MRHNA and CDR2 is SNTAGT. The CDR3 sequence is 17 residues long. The CDR3 nucleotides are TGTGCCAGCAGCCCCCGGGGAGCGGGGGAGACCACCGGGGAGCTGTTTTTT. Amino acids: CASSPRGAGETTGELFF.

This clone was recorded once. The chain joins TRBV7-8 to TRBJ2-7; 13 bases agree with TRBD2. The length of the CDR3 is 15 residues. Germline loops: CDR1 SGHVS, CDR2 FQNEAQ. With 5 bases clipped from V and 5 bases from J, the junction kept 6 bases outside the gene matches. CDR3 sequence reads: CASSRGTSGTNEQYF. CDR3 DNA sequence: TGTGCCAGCAGCCGCGGGACTAGCGGGACGAACGAGCAGTACTTC.

The rearrangement uses TRBV27 and TRBJ2-1, with 10 bases that match TRBD1. V shed 6 bases, J shed 1 base, and the junction held 3 bases outside the gene matches. The CDR3 is 15 residues long. Per the germline V gene, CDR1 is MNHEY and CDR2 is SMNVEV (reference sequence). For the CDR3, the DNA is TGTGCCAGCAGGCGGACAGGGGGTTCCTACAATGAGCAGTTCTTC. This codes for CASRRTGGSYNEQFF.

This sequence joins TRBV9 and TRBJ2-1; no reliable D call. CDR3 length equals 12 residues. The germline V and J ends were trimmed by 2 bases and 6 bases, with 6 bases remaining between them. The germline CDR1 and CDR2 sequences are SGDLS and YYNGEE. CDR3 residues: CASSVFPNEQFF. The CDR3 DNA is TGTGCCAGCAGCGTCTTTCCCAATGAGCAGTTCTTC.

This clone was observed a single time. This chain links TRBV14 with TRBJ1-3, with D perhaps TRBD1 (6 bases). V was trimmed by 5 bases and J by 0 bases, leaving 11 bases between them. Germline V CDR1 and CDR2: SGHDN, FVKESK. The CDR3 is made up of 15 amino acids. This CDR3 reads CASSSGGHSGNTIYF. CDR3 bases: TGTGCCAGCAGCTCCGGGGGGCACTCTGGAAACACCATATATTTT.

The V gene is TRBV2, the J gene TRBJ1-2; 8 nucleotides agree with TRBD1. The CDR3 length is 15 residues. V shed 7 bases, J shed 5 bases, and the junction held 12 bases outside the gene matches. Germline loops: CDR1 SNHLY, CDR2 FYNNEI. CDR3 loop: CASINDRGAGYGYTF. CDR3 sequence (DNA): TGTGCCAGCATCAATGACAGGGGAGCAGGGTATGGCTACACCTTC.

The V call is TRBV11-1, the J call TRBJ1-1; weak D call: TRBD1 (6 bases). The germline V and J ends were trimmed by 1 base and 8 bases, with 14 bases remaining between them. Germline V gene data show CDR1 as SGHAT and CDR2 as FQDESV (reference sequence). This CDR3 spans 14 amino acids. The CDR3 DNA follows: TGTGCCAGCAGCTTAGGGGGGCCGTCTACCGAAGCTTTCTTT. Its protein is CASSLGGPSTEAFF.

V usage is TRBV6-4 and J usage is TRBJ2-1; 12 positions match TRBD2. V lost 0 bases and J lost 7; bases outside the gene matches: 4. This CDR3 region has 16 residues. The germline CDR1 and CDR2 sequences are MRHNA and SNTAGT. CDR3 in DNA: TGTGCCAGCAGTGACTCCCCTAGCGGGGGGGTGAATGAGCAGTTCTTC. Translating gives CASSDSPSGGVNEQFF.

J is TRBJ1-1 and V is TRBV28; D might be TRBD1 (5 bases). Trimming took 2 bases from V and 0 from J, leaving 13 bases between them. Germline loops: CDR1 MDHEN, CDR2 SYDVKM. The CDR3 is 16 residues long. CDR3 residues: CASSLTPQGLNTEAFF. The CDR3 DNA sequence: TGTGCCAGCAGTTTAACCCCGCAGGGTTTGAACACTGAAGCTTTCTTT.

CDR3 in amino acids: CASSFGTGGGLTETQYF. CDR3 coding DNA: TGTGCCAGCAGCTTTGGAACTGGGGGGGGCCTAACGGAGACCCAGTACTTC. The chain couples TRBV11-2 to TRBJ2-5, with D maybe TRBD2 (7 bases). The CDR3 has 17 residues. V was trimmed by 3 bases and J by 5 bases, leaving 22 bases between them. Germline V gene lookup returns CDR1 SGHAT and CDR2 FQNNGV.

Comment on this clone: This specimen includes other DNA sequences encoding the same CDR3. The J gene is TRBJ1-1, the V gene TRBV12-3 or TRBV12-4; D ambiguous. V gave up 6 bases and J gave up 2 bases, with 10 bases separating them. This CDR3 spans 13 amino acids. The CDR3 region is CASSFTANTEAFF. The CDR3 nucleotides are TGTGCCAGCAGCTTCACAGCTAACACTGAAGCTTTCTTT.

The chain employs TRBV9 and TRBJ1-2; TRBD1 aligns across 7 bases. J was trimmed by 4 bases and V by 6 bases; bases with no gene match: 12. The CDR3 extends over 15 amino acids. In germline, CDR1 is SGDLS, CDR2 YYNGEE. The CDR3 DNA follows: TGTGCCAGCACCGAGGGGGCAGGAGGCGGCTATGGCTACACCTTC. Amino acids: CASTEGAGGGYGYTF.

This chain uses TRBV27 with TRBJ1-5; D is unresolved. The V gene's germline CDR1 is MNHEY and CDR2 SMNVEV (reference sequence). The CDR3 has 13 amino acids. Trimming shortened V by 3 bases and J by 5 bases, and 8 bases separated the two germline ends. CDR3 in DNA: TGTGCCAGCAGTTTGGCCAGCGATCAGCCCCAGCATTTT. Amino acid sequence: CASSLASDQPQHF.

V and J are TRBV28 and TRBJ2-7; 9 bases line up with TRBD1. Germline lookup yields CDR1 MDHEN and CDR2 SYDVKM. The CDR3 sequence is 15 residues long. The V segment lost 5 bases and the J segment 0 bases; nucleotides outside the gene matches: 5. The CDR3 nucleotides are TGTGCCAGCAGTCCACCGGGACAGGGCTCCTACGAGCAGTACTTC. It is translated as CASSPPGQGSYEQYF.

The chain uses TRBV19 and TRBJ2-7; D gene uncertain. Germline assignment: CDR1 LNHDA and CDR2 SQIVND (reference sequence). The CDR3 runs 13 residues. Trimming removed 1 base at V and 6 bases at J, with 10 bases between. The CDR3, as DNA: TGTGCCAGTAGTATAGCCACCCCGGGCGAGCAGTACTTC. Translated: CASSIATPGEQYF.

The chain combines TRBV5-4 with TRBJ2-7; TRBD2 is a possible D gene (7 bases). V was trimmed by 0 bases and J by 3 bases, leaving 16 bases between them. Germline V gene lookup returns CDR1 SGHNT and CDR2 YYREEE (reference sequence). This CDR3 has 16 amino acids. This CDR3 reads CASSLDGAGAVYEQYF. CDR3 nucleotide sequence: TGTGCCAGCAGCTTGGACGGGGCGGGGGCGGTCTACGAGCAGTACTTC.

The chain joins TRBV30 to TRBJ2-1; 9 bases fit TRBD1. CDR1 is GTSNPN, CDR2 SVGIG, per germline (reference sequence). With 5 bases clipped from V and 3 bases from J, the junction kept 5 bases outside the gene matches. This CDR3 comprises 14 residues. CDR3 coding DNA: TGTGCCTGGGCCCCGGGACAGGGCTACAATGAGCAGTTCTTC. This gives the protein CAWAPGQGYNEQFF.

Ten or more counts support this clone. The J gene is TRBJ2-3, the V gene TRBV20-1, with 9 positions matching TRBD1. Germline V gene lookup returns CDR1 DFQATT and CDR2 SNEGSKA (reference sequence). This CDR3 has 17 residues. With V trimmed by 3 bases and J by 6 bases, 16 bases remained unmatched. The CDR3 DNA reads as TGCAGTGCTAGTGGGAGGGGGGGACAGGGTGTGTGGGATACGCAGTATTTT. Protein product: CSASGRGGQGVWDTQYF.

The V gene is TRBV21-1, the J gene TRBJ1-6. TRBV21-1 is recorded as a pseudogene. CDR3 length: 15 residues. CDR3 loop: CASSKGRGMGSPLHF. CDR3 coding DNA: TGTGCCAGCAGCAAAGGAAGAGGGATGGGGTCACCCCTCCACTTT.

The gene calls are TRBV2 and TRBJ2-7; possibly TRBD1 for D (5 bases). CDR3 length: 12 residues. Trimming took off 5 bases at V and 3 bases at J, with 8 bases between the two ends. CDR1 is SNHLY, CDR2 FYNNEI, per germline. The CDR3 bases are TGTGCCAGCAGTAGGACAAGCTACGAGCAGTACTTC. Protein product: CASSRTSYEQYF.